This T cell receptor (beta chain) was recovered during a study of PD-1 blockade in classical Hodgkin lymphoma. Comment on this clone: The target antigen is unknown.

Findings of the study overall: Unlike CD8+ TCR diversity, which did not rise significantly by C4D1, CD4+ TCR diversity did.

This CDR3 is 19 amino acids long. V was pared by 0 bases and J by 5 bases, with 12 bases of the junction left unmatched. CDR1 is LNHDA and CDR2 is SQIVND in the germline V gene (reference sequence). All patients experienced relapse after autologous stem cell transplantation, and brentuximab vedotin exposure was variable. Sequencing was performed with immunoSEQ multiplex PCR; in TCRdb, only in-frame clones are kept and a portion is missing. Of roughly 61,000 clones in the sample, more than 80% were seen once. The sequencing here drew on peripheral blood mononuclear cells (PBMCs), taken at baseline. The sequence derives from a human donor with classical Hodgkin lymphoma. The V call is TRBV19, the J call TRBJ2-5; 13 bases align to TRBD2. CDR3: CASSIDDSPGLAGFETQYF. CDR3 coding DNA: TGTGCCAGTAGTATAGATGACAGCCCGGGACTAGCGGGGTTTGAGACCCAGTACTTC.